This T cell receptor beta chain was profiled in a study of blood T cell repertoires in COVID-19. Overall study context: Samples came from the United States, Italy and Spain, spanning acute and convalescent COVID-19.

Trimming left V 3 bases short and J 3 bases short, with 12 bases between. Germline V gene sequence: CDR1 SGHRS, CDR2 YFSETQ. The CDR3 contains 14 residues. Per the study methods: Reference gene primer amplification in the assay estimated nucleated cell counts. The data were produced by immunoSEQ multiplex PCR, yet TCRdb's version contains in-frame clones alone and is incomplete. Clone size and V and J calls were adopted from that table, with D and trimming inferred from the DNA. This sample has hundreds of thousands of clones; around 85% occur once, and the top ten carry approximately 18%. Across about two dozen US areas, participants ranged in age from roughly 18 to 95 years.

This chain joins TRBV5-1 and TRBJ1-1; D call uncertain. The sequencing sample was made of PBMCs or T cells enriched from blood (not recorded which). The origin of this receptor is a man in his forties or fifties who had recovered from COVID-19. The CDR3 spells CASSSWTGDTEAFF. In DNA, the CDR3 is TGCGCCAGCAGCTCGTGGACGGGAGACACTGAAGCTTTCTTT.